The subject of this entry is one TCR beta chain. Per the germline V gene, CDR1 is MNHNY and CDR2 is SVGAGI (reference sequence). This CDR3 contains 16 residues. V shed 4 bases and J 5 bases; nucleotides not matched to a gene: 10. This sample is part of a study of blood T cell repertoires in COVID-19. Looking at the study overall: Acute and convalescent COVID-19 samples came from the United States, Italy and Spain.

Sequencing was performed with immunoSEQ multiplex PCR; in TCRdb, only in-frame clones are kept and a portion is missing. Of about 190,000 clones detected, around nine tenths appear once; the ten largest clones hold around 1.7%. This sequence joins TRBV6-6 and TRBJ2-5; TRBD1 matches 10 bases. The receptor was isolated from a young man with active or convalescent COVID-19. Material for sequencing was peripheral blood. The DNA of the CDR3 is TGTGCCAGCAGTTTAACCTCGACAGGGGGCATCGAGACCCAGTACTTC. Amino acid sequence: CASSLTSTGGIETQYF.